This entry lists 25 T cell receptor beta chains sequenced from one sample in a study of T-cell reconstitution after alpha-beta-depleted transplantation in children. Construction of the TCRbeta library involved unique molecular identifiers. TCRdb passed the PCR reads through MiXCR, listing each CDR3 protein once. The profile covers 500,000 to 650,000 distinct CDR3 sequences, with about an eighth appearing a single time and 14% taken by the ten largest. Sequenced material: PBMCs, mostly from graft donor cells, taken 180 days after TCRalphabeta/CD19-depleted stem cell transplant. These receptors were obtained from a female patient aged 2 to 10 who had a stem cell transplant for aplastic anemia, so the T cells may come from the graft donor.

V usage is TRBV4-1 and J usage is TRBJ1-2; TRBD1 matches at 9 bases. The germline CDR1 and CDR2 sequences are MGHRA and YSYEKL. The CDR3 spans 16 residues. After removal of 0 bases from V and 6 bases from J, the junction contained 8 bases not matched to a gene. Here the CDR3 DNA reads TGCGCCAGCAGCCAAGATCATCCGGGACAGGGTGATGGCTACACCTTC. The encoded protein is CASSQDHPGQGDGYTF.

This clonotype was seen a handful of times. The chain combines TRBV20-1 with TRBJ2-1; 9 bases line up with TRBD2. V shed 5 bases, J shed 7 bases, and the junction held 9 bases outside the gene matches. This CDR3 spans 14 amino acids. CDR1 and CDR2 (germline): DFQATT, SNEGSKA (reference sequence). Here the CDR3 DNA reads TGCAGTGCTCCCCTAGCGGGGTGGGTGAATGAGCAGTTCTTC. Amino acids: CSAPLAGWVNEQFF.

The CDR3 DNA reads as TGCGCCAGCAGCCAAGATCAATTTAGCAATCAGCCCCAGCATTTT. Amino acid sequence: CASSQDQFSNQPQHF. The rearrangement uses TRBV4-1 and TRBJ1-5; no reliable D call. CDR1 and CDR2 from the germline V gene are MGHRA and YSYEKL. V shed 0 bases and J shed 0 bases, with 6 bases lying between them. The CDR3 loop spans 15 amino acids.

This clonotype showed up many times. The rearrangement joins TRBV29-1 to TRBJ1-2; perhaps TRBD1 as D (6 bases). With 5 bases removed from V and 6 bases from J, the gap between germline ends came to 19 bases. Germline values: CDR1 SQVTM, CDR2 ANQGSEA. This CDR3 has 14 residues. The chain's CDR3 is CSVTGPGRGDGYTF. The CDR3 DNA follows: TGCAGCGTTACGGGCCCGGGCAGGGGCGATGGCTACACCTTC.

J is TRBJ2-7 and V is TRBV5-5, with 9 bases identical to TRBD1. J lost 1 base, V lost 0 bases, and 5 bases had no gene match. The V gene's germline CDR1 is SGHKS and CDR2 YYEKEE (reference sequence). The CDR3 runs 16 residues. For the CDR3, the DNA is TGTGCCAGCAGCTTGGACAGGGGGCATCGGTCCTACGAGCAGTACTTC. Amino acids: CASSLDRGHRSYEQYF.

Ten or more counts support this clonotype. The rearrangement links TRBV20-1 to TRBJ2-7; 10 bases align to TRBD2. J lost 5 bases, V lost 0 bases, and 7 bases had no gene match. CDR3 size: 15 residues. The germline V gene encodes CDR1 DFQATT and CDR2 SNEGSKA (reference sequence). Here the CDR3 reads CSARDLLAGVHEQYF. CDR3 nucleotide sequence: TGCAGTGCTAGAGATCTCCTAGCGGGAGTCCACGAGCAGTACTTC.

The chain joins TRBV5-6 to TRBJ2-7; 11 bases align to TRBD2. This CDR3 comprises 14 residues. The V gene end was trimmed by 1 base and the J gene end by 9 bases; junction bases not matched to a gene: 6. Germline CDR1 reads SGHDT; CDR2 reads YYEEEE. CDR3 in DNA: TGTGCCAGCAGCTTGCGGATAGCGGGGGGGCCGCAGTACTTC. Protein sequence: CASSLRIAGGPQYF.

In its sample, this clonotype was seen many times. This rearrangement joins TRBV24-1 to TRBJ2-1; D might be TRBD2 (6 bases). The CDR3 has 16 residues. The germline V and J ends were trimmed by 4 bases and 8 bases, with 20 bases remaining between them. Germline V gives CDR1 KGHDR, CDR2 SFDVKD. In nucleotides, the CDR3 is TGTGCCACCAGTGACCGGACTAAGCCCCCTTTGGATGAGCAGTTCTTC. Protein: CATSDRTKPPLDEQFF.

This clonotype was seen a handful of times. J is TRBJ2-5 and V is TRBV21-1; the table names TRBD2, a call not compared with the DNA. TRBV21-1 constitutes a pseudogene. This CDR3 spans 15 amino acids. The CDR3, as DNA: TGTGCCAGCAGCAAAGGCGGGAGGGTGCAAGAGACCCAGTACTTC. Translation gives CASSKGGRVQETQYF.

This clonotype was recorded a few times. The chain carries TRBV6-2 or TRBV6-3 and TRBJ1-5, with 9 bases identical to TRBD1. Germline V CDR1 and CDR2: MNHEY, SVGEGT. V was pared by 5 bases and J by 4 bases, with 21 bases of the junction left unmatched. The CDR3 extends over 20 amino acids. The CDR3 spells CASSPLLTGQGKVGNQPQHF. The CDR3 bases are TGTGCCAGCAGTCCACTCCTTACGGGACAGGGTAAAGTAGGGAATCAGCCCCAGCATTTT.

Notes on this clonotype: This may be a read error: a much more frequent sequence differs by one nucleotide. The chain combines TRBV27 with TRBJ1-2, with D hard to call. This CDR3 has 12 amino acids. The germline CDR1 and CDR2 sequences are MNHEY and SMNVEV (reference sequence). CDR3 coding DNA: TGTGCCTGCAGTTTGGCGGGTGCCGGCTACACCTTC. It encodes CACSLAGAGYTF.

This clonotype has only a few counts. The chain has TRBV7-9 and TRBJ1-2; no clear D gene. The germline V gene has CDR1 SEHNR and CDR2 FQNEAQ (reference sequence). The CDR3 runs 14 residues. Trimming left V 1 base short and J 4 bases short, with 10 bases between. This CDR3 reads CASSLGAASYGYTF. In DNA, the CDR3 is TGTGCCAGCAGCTTAGGGGCAGCCTCCTATGGCTACACCTTC.

This clonotype was detected many times. The chain joins TRBV28 to TRBJ1-5; possibly TRBD1 for D (6 bases). The CDR3 loop spans 20 amino acids. V dropped 4 bases and J dropped 7 bases, with 32 bases sitting between them. Germline V gives CDR1 MDHEN, CDR2 SYDVKM. This CDR3 reads CASSSNEGDTRGEYGQPQHF. CDR3 nucleotides: TGTGCCAGCAGTTCGAACGAGGGGGACACGAGGGGGGAATATGGCCAGCCCCAGCATTTT.

This chain joins TRBV29-1 and TRBJ2-7; 9 bases agree with TRBD2. Germline assignment: CDR1 SQVTM and CDR2 ANQGSEA. V gave up 0 bases and J gave up 8 bases; unmatched junction bases: 5. This CDR3 has 13 amino acids. The CDR3 region has the DNA TGCAGCGTTGAAGAGGGACTAGCAGGTCAGCAGTACTTC. Translated: CSVEEGLAGQQYF.

This clonotype occurred a few times. V is TRBV25-1 and J is TRBJ1-1; a possible D gene is TRBD1 (5 bases). Germline CDR1 reads MGHDK; CDR2 reads SYGVNS. The CDR3 is made up of 16 amino acids. V gave up 1 base and J gave up 1 base, with 13 bases separating them. The CDR3 bases are TGTGCCAGCAGTGAATTTTGGGGCAGGAGGAACACTGAAGCTTTCTTT. Protein sequence: CASSEFWGRRNTEAFF.

This clonotype came up a few times. The chain recombines TRBV7-9 with TRBJ2-1; 7 nucleotides line up with TRBD2. Looked up from germline, CDR1 is SEHNR and CDR2 is FQNEAQ (reference sequence). The trim removed 5 bases at V and 8 bases at J, leaving 21 bases unmatched. CDR3 length: 18 amino acids. CDR3 sequence: CASSHKVGRGRGWDEQFF. CDR3 DNA: TGTGCCAGCAGCCACAAAGTCGGACGCGGGAGAGGTTGGGATGAGCAGTTCTTC.

This clonotype was recorded a few times. The rearrangement joins TRBV28 to TRBJ1-1; D uncertain. Trimming removed 5 bases at V and 11 bases at J, with 9 bases between. The CDR3 sequence is 10 residues long. Germline assignment: CDR1 MDHEN and CDR2 SYDVKM. The CDR3 protein is CASSKLQAFF. The CDR3 bases are TGTGCCAGCAGTAAACTACAGGCTTTCTTT.

This clonotype appeared a few times. The chain has TRBV29-1 and TRBJ2-3; the match to TRBD2 covers 9 bases. Germline V CDR1 and CDR2: SQVTM, ANQGSEA. The ends lost 3 bases at V and 5 bases at J; junction bases unmatched: 6. The CDR3 spans 14 residues. The CDR3 spells CSVDSAGGRDTQYF. The CDR3 nucleotides read TGCAGCGTTGATAGCGCGGGAGGGCGAGATACGCAGTATTTT.

CDR3 amino acids: CASSWGGTTVLTF. In DNA, the CDR3 is TGTGCCAGCAGCTGGGGGGGCACCACCGTCCTGACTTTC. The rearrangement links TRBV7-9 to TRBJ2-6; D is perhaps TRBD2 (7 bases). The germline V gene has CDR1 SEHNR and CDR2 FQNEAQ (reference sequence). V shed 4 bases and J shed 12 bases, with 13 bases lying between them. The CDR3 covers 13 residues.

CDR3 DNA sequence: TGTGCCAGCAGTTTTAGGGGGTATGGAAACACCATATATTTT. Translation: CASSFRGYGNTIYF. The genes are TRBV28 and TRBJ1-3; perhaps TRBD1 as D (6 bases). Trimming removed 3 bases from V and 3 bases from J, with 9 bases in between. The germline gives CDR1 MDHEN, CDR2 SYDVKM. The CDR3 extends over 14 amino acids.

The chain uses TRBV21-1 and TRBJ2-1; the D call in the table, TRBD2, was not verified against the DNA. TRBV21-1 is assigned pseudogene status. This CDR3 region has 16 residues. This CDR3 is CASSARCGGAYNEQFF. CDR3 nucleotide sequence: TGTGCCAGCAGCGCCCGGTGCGGGGGGGCCTACAATGAGCAGTTCTTC.

This clonotype has only a few counts. J is TRBJ2-1 and V is TRBV28, with TRBD2 as a possible D gene (5 bases). Trimming cost V 2 bases and J 4 bases, with 9 bases left between them. This CDR3 has 14 residues. Germline V gene sequence: CDR1 MDHEN, CDR2 SYDVKM. The CDR3 here is CASSLNGKYNEQFF. CDR3 sequence (DNA): TGTGCCAGCAGTTTAAACGGGAAGTACAATGAGCAGTTCTTC.

The V gene is TRBV4-1, the J gene TRBJ1-1, with D hard to call. Per germline, CDR1 MGHRA and CDR2 YSYEKL. Trimming left V 4 bases short and J 3 bases short, with 12 bases between. CDR3 length: 14 residues. The CDR3, as DNA: TGCGCCAGCAGCCCCTACCCTCCGGACACTGAAGCTTTCTTT. Translating it yields CASSPYPPDTEAFF.

In this sample, this clonotype turned up a few times. The chain employs TRBV12-5 and TRBJ2-5; D is perhaps TRBD2 (5 bases). The CDR3 has 15 amino acids. From germline, CDR1 is LGHNT and CDR2 FRNRAP. Trimming took 5 bases from V and 1 from J, leaving 14 bases between them. CDR3 DNA: TGTGCTAGTGGTGCCCTATCTGAGGGCCAAGAGACCCAGTACTTC. This sequence encodes CASGALSEGQETQYF.

J is TRBJ2-3 and V is TRBV27, with 7 bases matching TRBD2. V was clipped by 10 bases and J by 0 bases; unmatched bases: 7. Germline CDR1 reads MNHEY; CDR2 reads SMNVEV (reference sequence). The CDR3 runs 14 residues. For the CDR3, the DNA is TGTGCCACACTGGGAGGGGAAAGCACAGATACGCAGTATTTT. It is translated as CATLGGESTDTQYF.